The T cell receptor (beta chain) described here comes from a study of neoadjuvant nivolumab and ipilimumab in lung cancer (TCRdb year 2020). Broadly, across the study: Nivolumab was given at 3 mg/kg intravenously on days 1, 15 and 29, and the combination arm added ipilimumab 1 mg/kg on day 1 only. The primary trial endpoint was the major pathologic response (MPR) rate in the intention-to-treat population in each study arm. In the trial, 44 patients with operable NSCLC were treated, of whom approximately 23 were randomized to nivolumab monotherapy and around 21 to nivolumab plus ipilimumab. TCR repertoires in pretherapy (baseline) peripheral blood were compared with TCR repertoires in tumors resected at surgery after neoadjuvant immune checkpoint blockade. Seven patients had matched pretherapy and resected tumor pairs analyzed, with four treated with nivolumab and three with nivolumab plus ipilimumab.

In light of the paper, this sample's time point label describes: at surgical resection after neoadjuvant nivolumab +/- ipilimumab. Samples were obtained from the phase 2 randomized NEOSTAR trial, in which neoadjuvant nivolumab or nivolumab plus ipilimumab followed by surgery was tested in operable NSCLC. In its sample, this clone was seen once. Its antigen is not yet known. Per-base qualities were not stored, and no clone one base away is much larger. The library was made by the immunoSEQ multiplex PCR assay. The authors' analysis ran thus. Repertoires were summarized by richness and clonality, and significantly expanded and contracted clones were identified between pre- and post-therapy samples. TCRdb stores this immuneACCESS table with in-frame sequences only. Part of the clones is absent; in the studies checked, under half of the shortfall reflects unresolved V genes, and no reason is known for the rest. The V and J calls and the clone size are those of that table, but D and trimming were determined from the DNA. The sample profile shows around 24,000 clones; roughly four fifths of them were found once. The ten most abundant clones make up more than 6.5% of the sample.

What the study reported, not specific to this receptor: A small number of samples underwent TCR sequencing. A positive correlation was observed between pretherapy blood TCR richness and richness in tumors resected after neoadjuvant therapy (Spearman R = 0.82). From pretherapy to surgery, tumor T-cell richness and clonality increased in three of three dual-therapy tumors but in only two of four nivolumab-treated tumors. No significant correlation was found between TCR clonality and pathologic tumor regression, and only one major-pathologic-response sample was available for the clonality analysis. TCR richness and clonality were greater in resected tumors than in tumor-adjacent uninvolved lung, and increases were seen in more dual-therapy-treated tumors.

CDR1 and CDR2 (SGHVS, FQNEAQ) derive from the germline V gene. V ends up 4 bases short and J 3 bases short, with an unmatched junction base count of 3. The CDR3 goes from the cysteine to the phenylalanine over 15 residues. The kept DNA is CDR3 alone, 45 bases in frame from the first base. Sequencing was performed on tumor tissue, taken after neoadjuvant nivolumab, alone or with ipilimumab, at or shortly before surgery. This TCR derives from an adult with non-small cell lung cancer. The V and J segments used are TRBV7-8 and TRBJ2-7; 13 nucleotides in the junction match TRBD2. In nucleotide form, the sequence is TGTGCCAGCAGCTCCGGGACTAGCGGGATCTACGAGCAGTACTTC. Translated, this gives CASSSGTSGIYEQYF. Where the CDR3 stops, the reference TRBV7-8 and TRBJ2-7 genes take over; the full variable domain is GAGVSQSPRYKVAKRGQDVALRCDPISGHVSLFWYQQALGQGPEFLTYFQNEAQLDKSGLPSDRFFAERPEGSVSTLKIQRTQQEDSAVYLCASSSGTSGIYEQYFGPGTRLTVT.